This is a list of T cell receptor beta chains from one sample in a study of Graves' ophthalmopathy and Graves' hyperthyroidism. Each CDR3 protein gets one entry after TCRdb re-called the multiplex PCR reads with MiXCR. The sample includes around 1.1 million distinct CDR3 sequences, about 35% seen only once; the top ten take around 10%. Sequencing was done on a sample of peripheral blood or thyroid tissue (not recorded which). The receptors shown here come from an adult man with Graves' hyperthyroidism. The CDR3 runs from the conserved cysteine through the conserved F or W. The D gene is left open where the match is weak. For some rows the clone size is stated as once, few or many, or as a class when expanded; others skip it.

D: -
V: TRBV20-1
size: -
J: TRBJ2-1
DNA: TGCAGTGCCGTTCAAAAGAATGAGCAGTTCTTC
CDR3: CSAVQKNEQFF

D: -
V: TRBV19
size: many
J: TRBJ1-5
DNA: TGTGCCAGTAGTAGAGGGGTTTGGAATCAGCCCCAGCATTTT
CDR3: CASSRGVWNQPQHF

D: -
V: TRBV10-2
size: many
J: TRBJ1-6
DNA: TGCGCCAGCAGTCCGTGGGGCAGGGAAAATTCACCCCTCCACTTT
CDR3: CASSPWGRENSPLHF

D: -
V: TRBV29-1
size: -
J: TRBJ1-2
DNA: TGCAGCGTTTCTTATGACAGACCTAACTATGGCTACACCTTC
CDR3: CSVSYDRPNYGYTF

D: -
V: TRBV11-2
size: few
J: TRBJ2-3
DNA: TGTGCCAGCAGCCGTCTTTTCTCCACAGATACGCAGTATTTT
CDR3: CASSRLFSTDTQYF

D: -
V: TRBV4-1
size: many
J: TRBJ1-4
DNA: TGCGCCAGCAGCCCCCAAACAGGAACAACTAATGAAAAACTGTTTTTT
CDR3: CASSPQTGTTNEKLFF

D: TRBD1
V: TRBV6-2/TRBV6-3
size: -
J: TRBJ1-6
DNA: TGTGCCAGCAGACAAAAACTGACAGGGGATAATTCACCCCTCCACTTT
CDR3: CASRQKLTGDNSPLHF

D: -
V: TRBV20-1
size: few
J: TRBJ1-4
DNA: TGCAGTGCTAGGGGCGAGAGTGGTCTAGAAAAACTGTTTTTT
CDR3: CSARGESGLEKLFF

D: TRBD1
V: TRBV7-2
size: many
J: TRBJ1-6
DNA: TGTGCCAGCAGAACAGAAACAGGGGTTGTAAATTCACCCCTCCACTTT
CDR3: CASRTETGVVNSPLHF

D: -
V: TRBV5-5
size: few
J: TRBJ1-5
DNA: TGTGCCAGCAGTTCGACAGTTAGCAATCAGCCCCAGCATTTT
CDR3: CASSSTVSNQPQHF

D: -
V: TRBV10-3
size: once
J: TRBJ2-5
DNA: TGTGCCAGCACTCTAGGGGGGTCAGGGACCCAGTACTTC
CDR3: CASTLGGSGTQYF

D: -
V: TRBV10-3
size: many
J: TRBJ1-5
DNA: TGTGCCATCAGTGCAGGGGAGAGGAATCAGCCCCAGCATTTT
CDR3: CAISAGERNQPQHF

D: -
V: TRBV7-8
size: few
J: TRBJ2-7
DNA: TGTGCCAGCAGCTCCGGGGGCGTCGCGGCCTACGAGCAGTACTTC
CDR3: CASSSGGVAAYEQYF

D: TRBD1
V: TRBV7-9
size: -
J: TRBJ2-7
DNA: TGTGCCAGCGGGACAGGTCTCAACGAGCAGTACTTC
CDR3: CASGTGLNEQYF

D: TRBD1
V: TRBV12-3/TRBV12-4
size: -
J: TRBJ1-6
DNA: TGTGCCAGCAGGGACAGGGAGGTATCGGATTCACCCCTCCACTTT
CDR3: CASRDREVSDSPLHF

D: -
V: TRBV11-2
size: many
J: TRBJ2-7
DNA: TGTGCCAGCAGAGGGGCCTACGAGCAGTACTTC
CDR3: CASRGAYEQYF

D: -
V: TRBV10-3
size: -
J: TRBJ1-5
DNA: TGTGCCAGCAGTTTATTGGAACCCAATAGCAATCAGCCCCAGCATTTT
CDR3: CASSLLEPNSNQPQHF

D: -
V: TRBV6-6
size: many
J: TRBJ1-5
DNA: TGTGCCAGCAGTTACTTAACAGTTAGCAATCAGCCCCAGCATTTT
CDR3: CASSYLTVSNQPQHF